This T cell receptor beta chain originates from a study of cytomegalovirus exposure and HLA in healthy donors. Study outcomes and limitations: A later analysis linked a missense variant in DCLRE1C to the trimming of TCR beta V and J genes. In vitro testing confirmed a few CMV-associated chains as specific for CMV antigens. Most observed TCR sequences were rare, whereas some public TCRs were detected in many donors.

With regard to this clone: No antigen is known for it.

CDR3 length: 11 amino acids. Germline CDR1 is SQVTM and CDR2 is ANQGSEA. Trimming stripped 6 bases from V and 4 bases from J, with 10 bases between. Primers: 60 Vbeta forward and 13 Jbeta reverse. The assay was immunoSEQ multiplex PCR, and TCRdb's table has in-frame clones only and misses some. The sample has roughly 200,000 clones; around 83% are singletons. The chain employs TRBV29-1 and TRBJ2-7; tentatively, D is TRBD2 (6 bases). The sequence was obtained from a man aged 40-49 years in good health and CMV-seropositive. Sequencing was performed on PBMCs. Here the CDR3 reads CSVDSGYEQYF. The CDR3 DNA is TGCAGCGTGGATAGCGGTTACGAGCAGTACTTC.